This T cell receptor (beta chain) was retrieved from a study of human CD4 T cells and Enterobacteriaceae (dated by TCRdb to the early 2020s). Broad study findings and their caveats: Reactivity of ex vivo clonotypes was inferred only by matching nucleotide sequences to CFSE-low cultures from the same donors. Compared with specific clonotypes, broadly cross-reactive clonotypes seemed more expanded ex vivo, with 11 of 19 and about 65% of the roughly 34 falling in the top 5%.

For this clone: Its antigen is still unknown. No base-level quality is on record; no much larger clone is a single base apart.

Memory CD4+ T cells were FACS-sorted on a FACSAria III to over 95% purity as all CD4+ cells other than CD45RA+CCR7+CD95- naive cells. Blood from healthy donors came from blood donation centers in Switzerland. Positive selection with CD4 and CD14 magnetic microbeads was used to enrich total CD4+ T cells and monocytes. CD8+, CD14+, CD16+, CD56+, CD19+ and CD25-bright cells were excluded prior to sorting. To assess in vivo expansion of bacteria-reactive clonotypes, total memory CD4+ T cells from a couple of blood donors were sequenced directly ex vivo. Isolation of peripheral blood mononuclear cells from donor blood was performed with Ficoll-Paque Plus. Deep-level sequencing, with a detection sensitivity of one cell in 200,000, was applied to the ex vivo total memory CD4+ samples. Genomic DNA was extracted from cell pellets with the QIAamp DNA Micro Kit, and its quantity and purity were checked by spectrophotometry. The immunoSEQ multiplex PCR assay was used to amplify TCR Vbeta CDR3 regions. Sequencing of amplicons was performed on the Illumina HiSeq platform. Each retrieved sequence was 87 nucleotides long and included the CDR3 region. Per the source publication's procedure: A clonotype was defined as a unique productive TCR Vbeta nucleotide sequence, quantified by productive template frequency from ImmunoSEQ Analyzer V3.0. Expanded clonotypes were defined by a threshold at the top 5th percentile of each frequency-ranked repertoire. Repertoire overlap was computed as Chao-Jaccard with the R package fossil and visualized by nonmetric multidimensional scaling with the R package MASS. TCRdb holds this immuneACCESS table with in-frame rearrangements only. Some clones are missing; in checked studies, unresolved V genes explain under half, and the rest has no known cause. The DNA gave D and trimming, while V, J and clone size come from that table. Across this sample there are about 26,000 clones, with 80% to 90% seen only once. Of the sample, roughly 0.96% falls within the top ten clones.

Based on the germline V gene (reference sequence), the CDR1 and CDR2 sequences are LNHDA and SQIVND. The CDR3, cysteine through phenylalanine, is 16 amino acids long. The kept DNA is CDR3 alone, 48 bases in frame from the first base. V lost 0 bases and J lost 2 bases; the stretch between them is 14 bases long. The rearranged segments are TRBV19 and TRBJ2-7; the D segment cannot be called with confidence. The sample taken for sequencing was memory CD4+ T cells from blood. The cell subset or site label corresponds to: total memory CD4 T cells sorted directly ex vivo, unstimulated. This receptor was obtained from a human donor in good health. The CDR3 loop reads CASSIDPQTQTYEQYF. The sequenced DNA: TGTGCCAGTAGTATAGATCCGCAGACACAGACCTACGAGCAGTACTTC.